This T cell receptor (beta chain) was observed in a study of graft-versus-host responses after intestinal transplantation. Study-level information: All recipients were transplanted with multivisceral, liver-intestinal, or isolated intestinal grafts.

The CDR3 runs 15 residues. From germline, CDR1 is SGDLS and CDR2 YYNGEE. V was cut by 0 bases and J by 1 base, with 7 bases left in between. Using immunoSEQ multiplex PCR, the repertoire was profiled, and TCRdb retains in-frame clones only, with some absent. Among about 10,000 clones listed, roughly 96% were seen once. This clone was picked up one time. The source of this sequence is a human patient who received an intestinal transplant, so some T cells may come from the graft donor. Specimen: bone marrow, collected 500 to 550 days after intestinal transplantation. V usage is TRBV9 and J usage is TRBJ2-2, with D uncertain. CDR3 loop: CASSVASKNTGELFF. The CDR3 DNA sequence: TGTGCCAGCAGCGTAGCCAGTAAGAACACCGGGGAGCTGTTTTTT.